A single sample is the source of the 29 T cell receptor beta chains below, sequenced in a study of blood T cell repertoires in COVID-19. Profiling relied on immunoSEQ multiplex PCR, and the TCRdb table lists in-frame clones only, not all of them. The sample records about 81,000 clones, over 75% being singletons. Sequencing was carried out using peripheral blood. The receptors were sampled from a woman in her seventies with acute or convalescent COVID-19.

This chain joins TRBV7-2 and TRBJ2-7, with D tentatively TRBD1 (5 bases). V gave up 3 bases and J gave up 0 bases, with 12 bases separating them. Germline CDR1 is SGHTA and CDR2 is FQGNSA. The CDR3 spans 15 residues. The CDR3 coding sequence is TGTGCCAGCAGCTTCACAGGCCCTAGCTCCTACGAGCAGTACGTC. The encoded protein is CASSFTGPSSYEQYV.

J is TRBJ1-2 and V is TRBV7-9; possibly TRBD1 for D (6 bases). There are 13 residues in the CDR3. In germline, CDR1 is SEHNR, CDR2 FQNEAQ (reference sequence). V was clipped by 5 bases and J by 8 bases, with 15 bases between them. Written as DNA, the CDR3 is TGTGCCAGCAGCCCGAGACAGGTGGGAGGCTACACCTTC. Translating gives CASSPRQVGGYTF.

The rearrangement uses TRBV5-5 and TRBJ1-2; 12 nucleotides align to TRBD1. This CDR3 is built from 16 residues. The J segment lost 5 bases and the V segment lost 0 bases, leaving 5 bases of the junction unmatched. Looked up from germline, CDR1 is SGHKS and CDR2 is YYEKEE (reference sequence). CDR3: CASSLAGTGGRYGYTF. The CDR3, as DNA: TGTGCCAGCAGCTTGGCCGGGACAGGGGGCAGATATGGCTACACCTTC.

This clone was counted at least ten times. The chain has TRBV23-1 and TRBJ2-7; 11 nucleotides match TRBD2. TRBV23-1 is an ORF, and what it does is uncertain. This CDR3 has 17 amino acids. Trimming took 1 base from V and 3 from J; bases not matched to a gene: 8. Here the CDR3 reads CASSQWGLAGGIYEQYV. Written as DNA, the CDR3 is TGCGCCAGCAGTCAATGGGGGCTAGCGGGGGGAATCTACGAGCAGTACGTC.

The V call is TRBV2, the J call TRBJ1-5, with 8 bases fitting TRBD1. Germline V gives CDR1 SNHLY, CDR2 FYNNEI. The CDR3 contains 16 residues. Germline trimming cut 5 bases from V and 5 bases from J; bases unmatched to any gene: 11. CDR3 protein: CASSRDGQGTDQPQHF. In DNA form, the CDR3 reads TGTGCCAGCAGTCGAGACGGACAGGGTACCGATCAGCCCCAGCATTTT.

J is TRBJ2-1 and V is TRBV6-6, with 7 bases aligning to TRBD2. The CDR3 extends over 13 amino acids. After removal of 6 bases from V and 8 bases from J, the junction contained 7 bases not matched to a gene. Germline-derived CDR1 and CDR2 are MNHNY and SVGAGI (reference sequence). The CDR3 DNA reads as TGTGCCAGCAGCCTGGGACTAAAGTATGAGCAGTTCTTC. Protein sequence: CASSLGLKYEQFF.

The CDR3 nucleotides read TGCAGCGGGCGACAGATCACTGAAGCTTTCTTT. Its translation: CSGRQITEAFF. The chain couples TRBV29-1 to TRBJ1-1; D is possibly TRBD1 (5 bases). This CDR3 is built from 11 residues. Germline-derived CDR1 and CDR2 are SQVTM and ANQGSEA. V was cut by 7 bases and J by 4 bases, with 10 bases left in between.

The rearrangement uses TRBV4-1 and TRBJ2-5; no reliable D call. The CDR3 length is 15 residues. Trimming removed 3 bases from V and 4 bases from J, with 15 bases in between. CDR1 and CDR2 from the germline V gene are MGHRA and YSYEKL. This CDR3 reads CASSHSTLAGETQYF. The CDR3 DNA is TGCGCCAGCAGCCACTCCACCTTGGCAGGAGAGACCCAGTACTTC.

With respect to this clone: A read error may account for a junction end that differs from germline. The chain has TRBV3-1 (or the pseudogene TRBV3-2) and TRBJ2-1; 12 bases agree with TRBD2. Germline V gene data show CDR1 as LGHDT and CDR2 as YNNKEL (reference sequence). This CDR3 has 15 residues. The CDR3 bases are TGTGCCAGCAGCCAAGCAGCGTCTAGCGGGGGGGCGGGGATCTTC. Translation: CASSQAASSGGAGIF.

The J gene is TRBJ2-5, the V gene TRBV7-8; 8 nucleotides match TRBD2. CDR1 is SGHVS and CDR2 is FQNEAQ in the germline V gene. The CDR3 has 15 amino acids. J was trimmed by 1 base and V by 2 bases; bases with no gene match: 3. The CDR3 nucleotides read TGTGCCAGCAGCTTATACGGGGGGGCCCAAGAGACCCAGTACTTC. It codes for CASSLYGGAQETQYF.

The chain joins TRBV28 to TRBJ2-7; possibly TRBD1 for D (6 bases). Germline CDR1 MDHEN, CDR2 SYDVKM. V lost 6 bases and J lost 2, with 14 bases in between. This CDR3 has 14 amino acids. The CDR3, as DNA: TGTGCCAGCAGCCTCAGGACAGTGCCCTACGAGCAGTACGTC. Translated: CASSLRTVPYEQYV.

This clone was seen once. The rearrangement joins TRBV7-9 to TRBJ1-2; no reliable D call. Trimming stripped 5 bases from V and 5 bases from J, with 6 bases between. This CDR3 is built from 11 residues. Germline CDR1 SEHNR, CDR2 FQNEAQ (reference sequence). For the CDR3, the DNA is TGTGCCAGCAGCCCGGGGTATGGCTACACCTTC. This translates into CASSPGYGYTF.

This chain connects TRBV6-5 to TRBJ1-2, with D perhaps matching TRBD1 (6 bases). Between the trimmed V and J ends, which lost 5 bases and 6 bases, there was a span of 19 bases. The CDR3 is 15 residues long. The germline gives CDR1 MNHEY, CDR2 SVGAGI. The CDR3 reads CASSQRDLEGDGYTF. The DNA for the CDR3 is TGTGCCAGCAGTCAACGGGACCTAGAGGGGGATGGCTACACCTTC.

This clone has just one count. The chain links TRBV2 to TRBJ1-1; D not resolved. CDR1 and CDR2 from the germline V gene are SNHLY and FYNNEI. V was shortened by 6 bases and J by 1 base, with 12 bases between the two germline ends. This CDR3 is 14 amino acids long. CDR3 in amino acids: CASRMTIGNTEAFF. As DNA, the CDR3 is TGTGCCAGCAGGATGACAATAGGGAACACTGAAGCTTTCTTT. Combining the CDR3 with reference TRBV2 and TRBJ1-1 gives the whole variable domain EPEVTQTPSHQVTQMGQEVILRCVPISNHLYFYWYRQILGQKVEFLVSFYNNEISEKSEIFDDQFSVERPDGSNFTLKIRSTKLEDSAMYFCASRMTIGNTEAFFGQGTRLTVV.

This sequence joins TRBV5-4 and TRBJ1-2, with no clear D. Between the trimmed V and J ends, which lost 0 bases and 2 bases, there was a span of 5 bases. The CDR3 is 13 amino acids. The V gene's germline CDR1 is SGHNT and CDR2 YYREEE (reference sequence). The CDR3 bases are TGTGCCAGCAGCTTGGCCAGGAACTATGGCTACACCTTC. Translation gives CASSLARNYGYTF.

The CDR3 sequence: CASSQTRLNTDTQYF. The CDR3 DNA is TGTGCCAGCAGCCAGACTAGATTAAACACAGATACGCAGTATTTT. The V gene is TRBV14, the J gene TRBJ2-3, with D perhaps TRBD2 (6 bases). This CDR3 contains 15 residues. Per germline, CDR1 SGHDN and CDR2 FVKESK. Trimming cost V 3 bases and J 2 bases, with 12 bases left between them.

V gene TRBV5-8 combines with J gene TRBJ2-1; TRBD1 is a possible D gene (6 bases). The length of the CDR3 is 16 residues. Germline V gene data show CDR1 as SGHTS and CDR2 as YDEGEE. V gave up 0 bases and J gave up 2 bases, with 12 bases separating them. The CDR3 DNA follows: TGTGCCAGCAGCTTGGGGGCCACAGGGCCCTACAATGAGCAGTTCTTC. Translated, it gives CASSLGATGPYNEQFF.

This sequence joins TRBV18 and TRBJ1-1; TRBD1 aligns across 10 bases. The CDR3 is made up of 16 amino acids. Germline CDR1 KGHSH, CDR2 LQKENI. J was trimmed by 0 bases and V by 3 bases; bases with no gene match: 4. DNA for the CDR3: TGTGCCAGCTCACCCGGGACAGGGGCGGTGAACACTGAAGCTTTCTTT. Amino acid sequence: CASSPGTGAVNTEAFF.

This rearrangement joins TRBV18 to TRBJ2-1; 10 bases agree with TRBD2. J gave up 8 bases and V 6 bases, and 7 bases lay outside the gene matches. Germline V lookup: CDR1 KGHSH, CDR2 LQKENI. The CDR3 runs 14 residues. CDR3 nucleotides: TGTGCCAGCTCCCCGGGACTAGCGTGGGATGAGCAGTTCTTC. Translating it yields CASSPGLAWDEQFF.

The V gene is TRBV4-1, the J gene TRBJ1-1, with D perhaps matching TRBD1 (5 bases). The CDR3 covers 12 residues. CDR1 is MGHRA and CDR2 is YSYEKL in the germline V gene. Trimming removed 4 bases at V and 6 bases at J, with 9 bases between. The CDR3 is CASSRGGAEAFF. The CDR3 coding sequence is TGCGCCAGCAGCCGGGGAGGGGCTGAAGCTTTCTTT.

The chain carries TRBV5-4 and TRBJ1-4; TRBD1 aligns across 8 bases. There are 14 residues in the CDR3. CDR1 and CDR2 from the germline V gene are SGHNT and YYREEE (reference sequence). Losses at the gene ends were 5 bases for V and 5 bases for J; bases not matched to a gene: 5. The CDR3 spells CASSPDRANEKLFF. CDR3 DNA sequence: TGTGCCAGCAGTCCGGACAGGGCGAATGAAAAACTGTTTTTT.

The chain recombines TRBV14 with TRBJ1-3; D is unresolved. Per the germline V gene, CDR1 is SGHDN and CDR2 is FVKESK. This CDR3 contains 15 residues. Trimming stripped 4 bases from V and 0 bases from J, with 10 bases between. CDR3 coding DNA: TGTGCCAGCAGCCCACAACGGGTCTCTGGAAACACCATATATTTT. Encoded protein: CASSPQRVSGNTIYF.

This chain links TRBV6-2 or TRBV6-3 with TRBJ1-5; D may be TRBD1 (5 bases). Germline-derived CDR1 and CDR2 are MNHEY and SVGEGT. The CDR3 is made up of 14 amino acids. Deletions cut 0 bases from V and 4 bases from J, with 7 bases between. CDR3 nucleotides: TGTGCCAGCAGTTACTCGACAGAAAATCAGCCCCAGCATTTT. Residues: CASSYSTENQPQHF.

The chain combines TRBV7-2 with TRBJ1-2, with 7 nucleotides matching TRBD1. The length of the CDR3 is 13 residues. Germline V gene data show CDR1 as SGHTA and CDR2 as FQGNSA. The junction had 3 bases not matched to a gene; V was cut back by 1 base and J by 7 bases. This CDR3 reads CASSLVAGGGYTF. Written as DNA, the CDR3 is TGTGCCAGCAGCTTAGTCGCAGGGGGTGGCTACACCTTC.

The V and J genes are TRBV5-1 and TRBJ2-5, with TRBD2 identical over 11 bases. The CDR3 extends over 16 amino acids. CDR1 and CDR2 (germline): SGHRS, YFSETQ. V gave up 2 bases and J gave up 2 bases; unmatched junction bases: 5. CDR3: CASSFPGLAEQETQYF. The CDR3 bases are TGCGCCAGCAGCTTCCCGGGACTAGCGGAACAAGAGACCCAGTACTTC. Looking up the rest from reference TRBV5-1 and TRBJ2-5 gives the full variable domain: KAGVTQTPRYLIKTRGQQVTLSCSPISGHRSVSWYQQTPGQGLQFLFEYFSETQRNKGNFPGRFSGRQFSNSRSEMNVSTLELGDSALYLCASSFPGLAEQETQYFGPGTRLLVL.

The chain couples TRBV14 to TRBJ2-3, with 10 bases matching TRBD2. V dropped 3 bases and J dropped 1; count of bases not matched to a gene: 1. The CDR3 totals 15 residues. Germline V lookup: CDR1 SGHDN, CDR2 FVKESK. The DNA for the CDR3 is TGTGCCAGCAGCCACCTAGCGGGGGGCACAGATACGCAGTATTTT. As protein: CASSHLAGGTDTQYF.

The V and J genes are TRBV2 and TRBJ2-5, with 9 bases aligning to TRBD1. V lost 7 bases and J lost 0; bases outside the gene matches: 6. The CDR3 sequence is 15 residues long. Germline lookup yields CDR1 SNHLY and CDR2 FYNNEI. As DNA, the CDR3 is TGTGCCAGCACCCCGGACAGGGGATACCAAGAGACCCAGTACTTC. Its protein is CASTPDRGYQETQYF.

This clone was detected once. The chain is built from TRBV5-4 and TRBJ2-2, with 10 bases lining up with TRBD1. From germline, CDR1 is SGHNT and CDR2 YYREEE (reference sequence). The trim removed 4 bases at V and 7 bases at J, leaving 10 bases unmatched. The CDR3 length is 16 residues. In DNA form, the CDR3 reads TGTGCCAGCAGCCTCGGACAGGGGGTAAAGAGCGGGGAGCTGTTTTTT. This codes for CASSLGQGVKSGELFF.

The V and J genes are TRBV19 and TRBJ2-3, with D possibly being TRBD2 (5 bases). Germline loops: CDR1 LNHDA, CDR2 SQIVND (reference sequence). CDR3 size: 14 residues. V was shortened by 6 bases and J by 4 bases, with 14 bases between the two germline ends. The chain's CDR3 is CASSPSRGADTQYF. CDR3 DNA: TGTGCCAGTAGCCCCTCACGGGGTGCAGATACGCAGTATTTT.